A single sample gave rise to the 8 T cell receptor beta chains below, sequenced in a study of cytomegalovirus exposure and HLA in healthy donors (dated by TCRdb to 2017 to 2019). Receptors were amplified or captured by the immunoSEQ multiplex PCR assay. For the multiplex PCR, a mixture combining 60 forward primers for TCR Vbeta segments and 13 reverse primers for TCR Jbeta segments was used. TCRdb holds this immuneACCESS table with in-frame rearrangements only. Some clones are missing; in checked studies, unresolved V genes explain under half, and the rest has no known cause. Within this sample are fewer than 180,000 clones, with roughly 63% of them counted one time only. The leading ten clones occupy roughly 6.4% of the sample. The sample taken for sequencing was PBMCs. The receptor source for this set is a woman aged 55-69 years in good health and CMV-seropositive.

V usage is TRBV4-2 and J usage is TRBJ2-3, with unresolved D. V was clipped by 0 bases and J by 5 bases, with 6 bases between them. The CDR3 is 13 residues long. CDR1 LGHNA and CDR2 YNFKEQ come from the germline V gene. The DNA for the CDR3 is TGTGCCAGCAGCCAAGAGAGAAAAGATACGCAGTATTTT. Translated, it gives CASSQERKDTQYF.

V and J are TRBV28 and TRBJ1-2; TRBD1 agrees at 10 bases. With V trimmed by 6 bases and J by 7 bases, 14 bases remained unmatched. The CDR3 is 16 residues long. Per the germline V gene, CDR1 is MDHEN and CDR2 is SYDVKM. CDR3 amino acids: CASSPGTGEGLFGYTF. CDR3 in DNA: TGTGCCAGCAGCCCCGGGACAGGGGAGGGTCTTTTTGGCTACACCTTC.

The rearrangement uses TRBV27 and TRBJ1-3; D call uncertain. CDR1 is MNHEY and CDR2 is SMNVEV in the germline V gene (reference sequence). Trimming shortened V by 3 bases and J by 4 bases, and 10 bases separated the two germline ends. This CDR3 has 14 amino acids. The CDR3 DNA follows: TGTGCCAGCAGTTTGTATGGGCCCGGAAACACCATATATTTT. Encoded protein: CASSLYGPGNTIYF.

This clone turned up a few times. V usage is TRBV28 and J usage is TRBJ1-3, with a possible D match to TRBD1 (6 bases). V was shortened by 8 bases and J by 4 bases, with 15 bases between the two germline ends. The CDR3 consists of 14 residues. Per germline, CDR1 MDHEN and CDR2 SYDVKM. The DNA for the CDR3 is TGTGCCAGCGTGGGGGGGGCTGCCGGAAACACCATATATTTT. Residues: CASVGGAAGNTIYF. Variable domain in full (rest from reference TRBV28 and TRBJ1-3): DVKVTQSSRYLVKRTGEKVFLECVQDMDHENMFWYRQDPGLGLRLIYFSYDVKMKEKGDIPEGYSVSREKKERFSLILESASTNQTSMYLCASVGGAAGNTIYFGEGSWLTVV.

The V gene is TRBV9, the J gene TRBJ2-1; TRBD2 aligns across 9 bases. V lost 5 bases and J lost 6; bases outside the gene matches: 6. Germline V gene data show CDR1 as SGDLS and CDR2 as YYNGEE. CDR3 size: 14 residues. The CDR3 DNA sequence: TGTGCCAGCAGTACCGGCGGGGGGGTCAATGAGCAGTTCTTC. Amino acids: CASSTGGGVNEQFF.

The chain employs TRBV11-2 and TRBJ2-1; D remains unclear. V lost 0 bases, J lost 9 bases, and 6 bases lay in between. Germline values: CDR1 SGHAT, CDR2 FQNNGV. This CDR3 contains 12 residues. The CDR3 coding sequence is TGTGCCAGCAGCTTAGATCGGTCTGAGCAGTTCTTC. Encoded protein: CASSLDRSEQFF.

The genes are TRBV5-1 and TRBJ1-3; D is perhaps TRBD1 (5 bases). CDR3 length: 14 amino acids. The V end lost 4 bases, the J end lost 1 base, and 9 bases lay between the germline ends. The germline V gene encodes CDR1 SGHRS and CDR2 YFSETQ. The CDR3 DNA reads as TGCGCCAGCAGCCCGGGGGTTTCTGGAAACACCATATATTTT. Residues: CASSPGVSGNTIYF. The full variable domain, rest sourced from reference TRBV5-1 and TRBJ1-3, is KAGVTQTPRYLIKTRGQQVTLSCSPISGHRSVSWYQQTPGQGLQFLFEYFSETQRNKGNFPGRFSGRQFSNSRSEMNVSTLELGDSALYLCASSPGVSGNTIYFGEGSWLTVV.

The rearrangement joins TRBV19 to TRBJ1-2; the D gene is possibly TRBD1 (6 bases). V lost 4 bases to trimming and J lost 1 base, with 13 bases between them. CDR1 is LNHDA, CDR2 SQIVND, per germline (reference sequence). CDR3 length: 15 amino acids. The DNA of the CDR3 is TGTGCCAGTAGTAGGTCTACAGGGTTTAACTATGGCTACACCTTC. Translating gives CASSRSTGFNYGYTF.